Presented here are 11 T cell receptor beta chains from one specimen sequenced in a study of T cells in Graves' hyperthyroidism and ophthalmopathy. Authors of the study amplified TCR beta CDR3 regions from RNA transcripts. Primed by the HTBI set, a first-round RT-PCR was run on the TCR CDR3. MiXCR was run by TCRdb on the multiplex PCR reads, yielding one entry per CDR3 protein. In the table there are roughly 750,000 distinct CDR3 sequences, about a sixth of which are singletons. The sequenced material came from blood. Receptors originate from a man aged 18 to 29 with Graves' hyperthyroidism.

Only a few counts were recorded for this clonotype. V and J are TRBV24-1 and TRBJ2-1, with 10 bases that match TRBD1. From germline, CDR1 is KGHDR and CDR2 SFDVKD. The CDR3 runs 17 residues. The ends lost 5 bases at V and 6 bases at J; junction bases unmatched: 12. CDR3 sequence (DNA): TGTGCCACCAGTGTTCCGCCCGGGACAGGGGCCGGCAATGAGCAGTTCTTC. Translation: CATSVPPGTGAGNEQFF.

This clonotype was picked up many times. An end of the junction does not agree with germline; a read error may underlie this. The CDR3 DNA reads TGTGCTAGCAGCTTAGCAGCGGGACCCTTCTACGAGCAGTACTTC. Protein sequence: CASSLAAGPFYEQYF. The genes are TRBV7-7 and TRBJ2-7, with 7 bases lining up with TRBD2. Germline V gene data show CDR1 as SSHAT and CDR2 as FNYEAQ (reference sequence). The CDR3 extends over 15 amino acids.

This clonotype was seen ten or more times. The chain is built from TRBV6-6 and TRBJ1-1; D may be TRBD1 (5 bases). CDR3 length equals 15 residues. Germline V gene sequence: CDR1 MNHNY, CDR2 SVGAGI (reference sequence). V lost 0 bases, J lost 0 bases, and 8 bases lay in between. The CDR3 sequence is CASSYSRGMNTEAFF. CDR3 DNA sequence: TGTGCCAGCAGTTACTCTCGGGGGATGAACACTGAAGCTTTCTTT.

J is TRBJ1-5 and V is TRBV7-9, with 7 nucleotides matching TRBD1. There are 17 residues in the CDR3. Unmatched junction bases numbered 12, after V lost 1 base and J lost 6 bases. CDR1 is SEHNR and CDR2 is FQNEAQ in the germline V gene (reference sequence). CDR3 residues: CASSLERQGQISQPQHF. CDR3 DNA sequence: TGTGCCAGCAGCTTAGAACGACAGGGACAGATATCTCAGCCCCAGCATTTT.

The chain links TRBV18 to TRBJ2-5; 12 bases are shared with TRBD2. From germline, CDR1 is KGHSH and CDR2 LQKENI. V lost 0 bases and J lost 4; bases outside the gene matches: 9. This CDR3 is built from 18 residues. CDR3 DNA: TGTGCCAGCTCACCACCGGAGGTACTAGCGGGAGGACGAGAGACCCAGTACTTC. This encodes CASSPPEVLAGGRETQYF.

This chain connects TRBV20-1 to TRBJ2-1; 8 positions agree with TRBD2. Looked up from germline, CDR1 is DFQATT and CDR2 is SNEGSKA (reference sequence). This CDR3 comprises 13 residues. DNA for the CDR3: TGCAGCGTTGGGGGGACTAGTTCCTATGAGCAGTTCTTC. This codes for CSVGGTSSYEQFF.

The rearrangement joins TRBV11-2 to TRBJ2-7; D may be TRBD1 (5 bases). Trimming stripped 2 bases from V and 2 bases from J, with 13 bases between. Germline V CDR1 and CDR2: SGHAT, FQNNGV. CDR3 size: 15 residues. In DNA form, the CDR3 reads TGTGCCAGCAGCTTAAATCCAGGACAAACCTACGAGCAGTACTTC. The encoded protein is CASSLNPGQTYEQYF.

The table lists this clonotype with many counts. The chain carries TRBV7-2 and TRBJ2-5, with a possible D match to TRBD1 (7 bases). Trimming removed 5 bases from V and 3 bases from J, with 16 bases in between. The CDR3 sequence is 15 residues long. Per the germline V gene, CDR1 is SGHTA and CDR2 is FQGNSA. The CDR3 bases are TGTGCCAGCAGCCAAGGGGGCGGGGTTGAAGAGACCCAGTACTTC. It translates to CASSQGGGVEETQYF.

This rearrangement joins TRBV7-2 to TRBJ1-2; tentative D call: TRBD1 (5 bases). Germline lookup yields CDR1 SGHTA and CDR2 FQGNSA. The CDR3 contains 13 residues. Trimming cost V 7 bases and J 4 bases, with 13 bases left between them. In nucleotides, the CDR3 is TGTGCCAGCAACAAGCGGGGGACCTATGGCTACACCTTC. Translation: CASNKRGTYGYTF. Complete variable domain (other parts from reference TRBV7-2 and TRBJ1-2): GAGVSQSPSNKVTEKGKDVELRCDPISGHTALYWYRQSLGQGLEFLIYFQGNSAPDKSGLPSDRFSAERTGGSVSTLTIQRTQQEDSAVYLCASNKRGTYGYTFGSGTRLTVV.

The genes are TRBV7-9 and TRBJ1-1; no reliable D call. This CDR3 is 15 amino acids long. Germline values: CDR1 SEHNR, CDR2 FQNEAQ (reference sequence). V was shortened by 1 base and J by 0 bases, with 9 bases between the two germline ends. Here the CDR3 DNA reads TGTGCCAGCAGCTTAGATGACGGGATGAACACTGAAGCTTTCTTT. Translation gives CASSLDDGMNTEAFF.

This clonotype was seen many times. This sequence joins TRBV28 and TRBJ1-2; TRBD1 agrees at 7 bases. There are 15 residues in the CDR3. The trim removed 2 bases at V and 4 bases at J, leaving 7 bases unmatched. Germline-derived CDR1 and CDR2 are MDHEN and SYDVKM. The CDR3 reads CASSLAGTDTYGYTF. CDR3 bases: TGTGCCAGCAGTTTAGCCGGGACAGATACCTATGGCTACACCTTC.